Each of the 4 T cell receptor beta chains below was sequenced from the same sample in a study of blood T cells in healthy people across ages. Alongside a J-beta primer mix, a sample-barcoded 5' primer served in a second PCR lasting roughly 6 to 11 cycles. TCRdb independently ran MiXCR on the 5' RACE reads; one entry per CDR3 protein. This sample has 1.5 million to 1.9 million distinct CDR3 sequences, with approximately 43% found just once. Sequenced: blood. All receptors come from a young woman in good health.

In its sample, this clonotype was seen a few times. The J gene is TRBJ1-4, the V gene TRBV28; D not resolved. Germline CDR1 is MDHEN and CDR2 is SYDVKM. The CDR3 consists of 17 residues. Between the trimmed V and J ends, which lost 7 bases and 8 bases, there was a span of 26 bases. CDR3 in DNA: TGTGCCAGCACCCTCCGGACGGGCTTAATTTTTTGGGAAAAACTGTTTTTT. Its translation is CASTLRTGLIFWEKLFF.

V gene TRBV6-2 or TRBV6-3 combines with J gene TRBJ2-1; D not resolved. CDR3 length: 13 residues. CDR1 and CDR2 (germline): MNHEY, SVGEGT. V shed 3 bases and J shed 7 bases, with 10 bases lying between them. The CDR3 DNA is TGTGCCAGCAGTTATAATAGAGTTAATGAGCAGTTCTTC. Amino acids: CASSYNRVNEQFF.

V gene TRBV27 combines with J gene TRBJ2-5, with 9 positions matching TRBD1. The better agreement between TRBJ2-7 and the DNA end casts doubt on the J call. Germline-derived CDR1 and CDR2 are MNHEY and SMNVEV (reference sequence). CDR3 length equals 16 residues. As DNA, the CDR3 is TGTGCCAGCGCAACCACCGGGACAGGGTACTCCTACGAGCAGTACTTC. Protein product: CASATTGTGYSYEQYF.

The genes are TRBV2 and TRBJ1-6, with 8 bases fitting TRBD1. V shed 3 bases and J 7 bases; nucleotides not matched to a gene: 5. The CDR3 runs 15 residues. Looked up from germline, CDR1 is SNHLY and CDR2 is FYNNEI. CDR3 residues: CASSDRQGFNSPLHF. The CDR3 nucleotides are TGTGCCAGCAGTGACAGACAGGGGTTCAATTCACCCCTCCACTTT.